One sample yielded the 25 T cell receptor beta chains listed below, sequenced in a study of OX40 agonist ivuxolimab in advanced cancers. The repertoire was sequenced with immunoSEQ multiplex PCR; TCRdb's copy has only in-frame clones and lacks some. The sample lists over 95,000 clones; around nine tenths were seen once. The specimen was CD4+ or CD8+ T cells sorted from blood, collected in a trial of the OX40 agonist ivuxolimab. The source of these receptors is an adult with an advanced solid tumor such as melanoma, head and neck, liver or kidney cancer.

The chain has TRBV5-1 and TRBJ2-1; 8 bases line up with TRBD2. Germline-derived CDR1 and CDR2 are SGHRS and YFSETQ. The CDR3 spans 16 residues. The V and J ends lost 4 bases and 4 bases, in that order; junction bases with no gene match: 10. CDR3 nucleotide sequence: TGCGCCAGCAGCCCTAGACTAGCGAGACAATACAATGAGCAGTTCTTC. Encoded protein: CASSPRLARQYNEQFF.

V and J are TRBV7-2 and TRBJ2-7; 9 positions match TRBD1. Unmatched junction bases numbered 5, after V lost 3 bases and J lost 2 bases. This CDR3 contains 15 residues. Germline-derived CDR1 and CDR2 are SGHTA and FQGNSA. CDR3 in amino acids: CASSFYGQGTYEQYF. The CDR3 region has the DNA TGTGCCAGCAGCTTCTATGGACAGGGGACCTACGAGCAGTACTTC.

CDR3 in amino acids: CASSLTQGTGYTF. The CDR3 DNA sequence: TGTGCCAGCAGCTTGACACAGGGGACTGGCTACACCTTC. This chain connects TRBV5-4 to TRBJ1-2, with 7 nucleotides matching TRBD1. Trimming at V came to 1 base and at J to 7 bases, leaving 4 bases not matched to a gene. This CDR3 is built from 13 residues. Per germline, CDR1 SGHNT and CDR2 YYREEE (reference sequence).

The genes are TRBV9 and TRBJ2-1, with TRBD2 matching 11 bases. Germline V gives CDR1 SGDLS, CDR2 YYNGEE. The CDR3 runs to 13 residues. V shed 7 bases, J shed 5 bases, and the junction held 2 bases outside the gene matches. This CDR3 is CASQTSGDNEQFF. In DNA, the CDR3 is TGTGCCAGCCAGACTAGCGGGGACAATGAGCAGTTCTTC.

The J gene is TRBJ2-1, the V gene TRBV7-8, with 14 bases fitting TRBD2. Germline V gene data show CDR1 as SGHVS and CDR2 as FQNEAQ. This CDR3 spans 15 amino acids. J was trimmed by 7 bases and V by 5 bases; bases with no gene match: 4. The CDR3 DNA is TGTGCCAGCAGCCCGGGACTAGCGGGAGTAAATGAGCAGTTCTTC. This gives the protein CASSPGLAGVNEQFF.

The chain couples TRBV5-1 to TRBJ2-3; possibly TRBD2 for D (6 bases). This CDR3 is built from 14 residues. Germline V gene sequence: CDR1 SGHRS, CDR2 YFSETQ. Trimming cost V 1 base and J 4 bases, with 10 bases left between them. CDR3 sequence (DNA): TGCGCCAGCAGCTTGAGACTAGAGGCAGATACGCAGTATTTT. It yields the protein CASSLRLEADTQYF.

This clone has only one observation. The V gene is TRBV7-2, the J gene TRBJ2-3; D is perhaps TRBD2 (6 bases). Germline V gene sequence: CDR1 SGHTA, CDR2 FQGNSA. The CDR3 extends over 16 amino acids. Trimming pared 2 bases from V and 0 bases from J, leaving 12 bases between. The CDR3 here is CASSLRGGVSTDTQYF. Here the CDR3 DNA reads TGTGCCAGCAGCTTACGGGGCGGGGTTAGCACAGATACGCAGTATTTT.

This chain uses TRBV18 with TRBJ1-1, with 7 positions matching TRBD1. Trimming cost V 4 bases and J 1 base; bases outside gene matches: 3. Germline V lookup: CDR1 KGHSH, CDR2 LQKENI. The CDR3 runs to 14 residues. The CDR3: CASSRTGPNTEAFF. For the CDR3, the DNA is TGTGCCAGCTCACGGACAGGACCGAACACTGAAGCTTTCTTT.

V usage is TRBV7-3 and J usage is TRBJ2-2; D ambiguous. Germline CDR1 reads SGHTA; CDR2 reads FQGTGA. V was cut by 0 bases and J by 5 bases, with 4 bases left in between. The CDR3 consists of 13 residues. The CDR3 DNA follows: TGTGCCAGCAGCTTAACGACAACCGGGGAGCTGTTTTTT. It codes for CASSLTTTGELFF.

V usage is TRBV2 and J usage is TRBJ2-1; D not resolved. The CDR3 spans 11 residues. V gave up 5 bases and J gave up 4 bases, with 3 bases separating them. CDR1 is SNHLY and CDR2 is FYNNEI in the germline V gene. CDR3 bases: TGTGCCAGCAGTTATTACAATGAGCAGTTCTTC. Its protein is CASSYYNEQFF.

V usage is TRBV7-7 and J usage is TRBJ2-3; tentatively, D is TRBD2 (6 bases). The germline gives CDR1 SSHAT, CDR2 FNYEAQ (reference sequence). Trimming took off 2 bases at V and 1 base at J, with 10 bases between the two ends. The CDR3 contains 15 residues. Here the CDR3 reads CASSLPSACTDTQYF. CDR3 DNA: TGTGCCAGCAGCTTACCTAGCGCCTGCACAGATACGCAGTATTTT.

This chain connects TRBV18 to TRBJ1-1; 12 positions agree with TRBD1. The CDR3 runs 16 residues. Germline CDR1 KGHSH, CDR2 LQKENI. J gave up 4 bases and V 6 bases, and 9 bases lay outside the gene matches. CDR3 sequence (DNA): TGTGCCAGCTCGCCGGGACAGGGGGCGAGAGGCACTGAAGCTTTCTTT. Encoded protein: CASSPGQGARGTEAFF.

V and J are TRBV30 and TRBJ1-4, with 8 bases lining up with TRBD1. Germline V CDR1 and CDR2: GTSNPN, SVGIG (reference sequence). V shed 2 bases, J shed 8 bases, and the junction held 16 bases outside the gene matches. This CDR3 spans 17 amino acids. The CDR3 here is CAWSMIVWTGIYEKLFF. The CDR3 nucleotides are TGTGCCTGGAGTATGATCGTTTGGACAGGGATTTACGAAAAACTGTTTTTT.

The CDR3 region is CASSSGETQYF. For the CDR3, the DNA is TGTGCCAGTAGTTCCGGTGAGACCCAGTACTTC. The chain carries TRBV19 and TRBJ2-5; no clear D gene. The CDR3 spans 11 residues. Germline V lookup: CDR1 LNHDA, CDR2 SQIVND (reference sequence). V shed 5 bases and J shed 5 bases, with 6 bases lying between them.

V is TRBV4-3 and J is TRBJ2-1; no definite D call. V lost 0 bases to trimming and J lost 2 bases, with 2 bases between them. This CDR3 has 13 residues. Per germline, CDR1 LGHNA and CDR2 YSLEER. The CDR3 spells CASSQDAYNEQFF. CDR3 DNA sequence: TGCGCCAGCAGCCAAGACGCCTACAATGAGCAGTTCTTC.

The chain uses TRBV18 and TRBJ1-1; a weak D match, TRBD1 (6 bases). The CDR3 runs to 15 residues. V lost 1 base to trimming and J lost 3 bases, with 12 bases between them. CDR1 KGHSH and CDR2 LQKENI come from the germline V gene. CDR3 residues: CASSPQSAGDTEAFF. CDR3 nucleotide sequence: TGTGCCAGCTCACCACAGTCCGCAGGGGACACTGAAGCTTTCTTT.

The chain recombines TRBV6-6 with TRBJ2-2, with D possibly TRBD1 on 5 matching bases. The CDR3 is 13 amino acids. V dropped 10 bases and J dropped 6 bases, with 15 bases sitting between them. In germline, CDR1 is MNHNY, CDR2 SVGAGI (reference sequence). This CDR3 reads CATRLQAAGELFF. The CDR3 DNA follows: TGTGCCACCCGATTACAGGCTGCCGGGGAGCTGTTTTTT.

This clone was observed a single time. The genes are TRBV28 and TRBJ2-5, with TRBD2 identical over 10 bases. This CDR3 has 14 amino acids. The germline CDR1 and CDR2 sequences are MDHEN and SYDVKM. With 6 bases clipped from V and 5 bases from J, the junction kept 6 bases outside the gene matches. CDR3: CASRLAGVWETQYF. The DNA of the CDR3 is TGTGCCAGCAGGCTAGCGGGAGTGTGGGAGACCCAGTACTTC.

This clone was counted between two and nine times. This chain joins TRBV10-2 and TRBJ2-7; tentatively, D is TRBD2 (5 bases). Germline V CDR1 and CDR2: WSHSY, SAAADI. The CDR3 consists of 14 residues. Trimming left V 4 bases short and J 1 base short, with 11 bases between. The CDR3, as DNA: TGCGCCAGCAGTGGAGAACTAGTATCCTACGAGCAGTACTTC. Its translation is CASSGELVSYEQYF.

The chain carries TRBV7-9 and TRBJ2-6; TRBD1 might be the D (6 bases). From germline, CDR1 is SEHNR and CDR2 FQNEAQ (reference sequence). Between the trimmed V and J ends, which lost 5 bases and 0 bases, there was a span of 8 bases. This CDR3 has 15 amino acids. The CDR3 reads CASSQGHSGANVLTF. DNA of the CDR3: TGTGCCAGCAGCCAGGGACACTCTGGGGCCAACGTCCTGACTTTC.

The genes are TRBV18 and TRBJ2-3, with 8 bases matching TRBD1. Germline V gene data show CDR1 as KGHSH and CDR2 as LQKENI. V dropped 4 bases and J dropped 2; count of bases not matched to a gene: 2. The CDR3 is 14 amino acids. The CDR3 region has the DNA TGTGCCAGCTCACTGACAGGGGCCACAGATACGCAGTATTTT. It is translated as CASSLTGATDTQYF.

The chain is built from TRBV7-2 and TRBJ2-1; D possibly corresponds to TRBD2 (6 bases). Trimming cost V 0 bases and J 13 bases, with 16 bases left between them. This CDR3 spans 14 amino acids. CDR1 SGHTA and CDR2 FQGNSA come from the germline V gene. DNA for the CDR3: TGTGCCAGCAGCTTAGCAAGGGACTCGGCCTCCCAGTTCTTC. Translated, it gives CASSLARDSASQFF. Using reference TRBV7-2 and TRBJ2-1 for the parts outside the CDR3, the full variable domain is GAGVSQSPSNKVTEKGKDVELRCDPISGHTALYWYRQSLGQGLEFLIYFQGNSAPDKSGLPSDRFSAERTGGSVSTLTIQRTQQEDSAVYLCASSLARDSASQFFGPGTRLTVL.

The table lists this clone with a count of one. The chain joins TRBV6-1 to TRBJ2-7; D uncertain. CDR1 is MNHNS, CDR2 SASEGT, per germline. CDR3 length: 13 residues. Trimming pared 5 bases from V and 3 bases from J, leaving 11 bases between. The CDR3 sequence is CASSLDIRYEQYF. The CDR3 DNA reads as TGTGCCAGCAGTCTTGATATTCGCTACGAGCAGTACTTC.

The chain recombines TRBV6-6 with TRBJ1-1; no definite D call. This CDR3 contains 13 residues. In germline, CDR1 is MNHNY, CDR2 SVGAGI (reference sequence). V lost 0 bases and J lost 6, with 8 bases in between. CDR3 loop: CASSYSRRAEAFF. CDR3 DNA sequence: TGTGCCAGCAGTTACTCGAGGAGGGCTGAAGCTTTCTTT.

The chain carries TRBV7-9 and TRBJ2-1, with 16 bases that match TRBD2. After removal of 1 base from V and 7 bases from J, the junction contained 10 bases not matched to a gene. Germline V gives CDR1 SEHNR, CDR2 FQNEAQ (reference sequence). The CDR3 totals 19 residues. The CDR3 DNA follows: TGTGCCAGCAGCTTAGATAAGGGACTAGCGGGAGGGAAGTGGAATGAGCAGTTCTTC. It specifies CASSLDKGLAGGKWNEQFF.